The TCR beta chain under discussion was sequenced for a study of blood T cells in healthy people across ages. Remarks on this clonotype: Its target is unknown.

Whole-study results and caveats: Because donor CMV status was unknown, expanded clonotype changes were possibly confounded.

V dropped 0 bases and J dropped 8 bases, with 9 bases sitting between them. Per the germline V gene, CDR1 is SGHRS and CDR2 is YFSETQ. The CDR3 totals 13 residues. Together with a sample-barcoded 5' primer, a J-beta primer mix was included in a second PCR lasting roughly 6 to 12 cycles. TCRdb processed the 5' RACE reads anew with MiXCR; each CDR3 protein has one entry. The table lists over 1.5 million distinct CDR3 sequences, roughly 49% of them singletons. The TCR sequence derives from a woman in her thirties or forties in good health. The rearrangement joins TRBV5-1 to TRBJ2-1, with D tentatively TRBD2 (6 bases). Sequenced sample: blood. CDR3 sequence reads: CASSLGGVDEQFF. CDR3 DNA: TGCGCCAGCAGCTTGGGGGGGGTCGATGAGCAGTTCTTC.